The rows below give T cell receptor beta chains drawn from one sample of a study of blood T cells in healthy people across ages. Via MiXCR, TCRdb re-called the 5' RACE reads, giving one row per CDR3 protein. The table has fewer than 800,000 distinct CDR3 sequences, roughly 21% seen once. Sequencing input: blood. All receptors come from a man between 65 and 85 years old in good health. The CDR3 runs from the conserved cysteine through the conserved F or W. The D gene is left open where the match is weak. Clone size is given for some rows only: seen once, a few or many times, or a class if the clone is expanded.

d_call: TRBD1; clone_size: -; v_call: TRBV5-1; j_call: TRBJ2-5; cdr3_aa: CASSRGQGNLKETQYF; cdr3_nt: TGCGCCAGCAGCCGGGGACAGGGGAATTTGAAAGAGACCCAGTACTTC
d_call: -; clone_size: -; v_call: TRBV5-6; j_call: TRBJ2-5; cdr3_aa: CASSFEGHRKREIQYF; cdr3_nt: TGTGCCAGCAGCTTCGAGGGACACAGGAAACGAGAGATCCAGTACTTC
d_call: -; clone_size: many; v_call: TRBV20-1; j_call: TRBJ2-5; cdr3_aa: CSARDSRGQETQYF; cdr3_nt: TGCAGTGCTAGAGATTCACGGGGGCAAGAGACCCAGTACTTC
d_call: TRBD1; clone_size: -; v_call: TRBV7-2; j_call: TRBJ2-3; cdr3_aa: CASSPFRGLNTQYF; cdr3_nt: TGTGCCAGCAGTCCGTTCAGGGGGCTAAATACGCAGTATTTT
d_call: -; clone_size: few; v_call: TRBV6-1; j_call: TRBJ1-1; cdr3_aa: CASRDNSRNTEAFF; cdr3_nt: TGTGCCAGCAGGGACAACTCGAGGAACACTGAAGCTTTCTTT
d_call: -; clone_size: -; v_call: TRBV9; j_call: TRBJ2-1; cdr3_aa: CASSVGATDFQETQCF; cdr3_nt: TGTGCCAGCAGCGTAGGGGCGACAGACTTCCAAGAGACCCAGTGCTTC
d_call: TRBD2; clone_size: -; v_call: TRBV6-2/TRBV6-3; j_call: TRBJ2-1; cdr3_aa: CASSYGTAGGNEQFF; cdr3_nt: TGTGCCAGCAGTTACGGGACAGCGGGAGGCAATGAGCAGTTCTTC
d_call: -; clone_size: -; v_call: TRBV6-5; j_call: TRBJ2-4; cdr3_aa: CASRPGGLAKNIQYF; cdr3_nt: TGTGCCAGCAGACCTGGGGGATTAGCCAAAAACATTCAGTACTTC
d_call: -; clone_size: few; v_call: TRBV5-1; j_call: TRBJ1-2; cdr3_aa: CASSSDSGNYGYTF; cdr3_nt: TGCGCCAGCAGTTCGGACAGCGGGAACTATGGCTACACCTTC
d_call: -; clone_size: -; v_call: TRBV7-9; j_call: TRBJ2-5; cdr3_aa: CASSLGGPVQETQYF; cdr3_nt: TGTGCCAGCAGCTTAGGCGGACCGGTCCAAGAGACCCAGTACTTC
d_call: -; clone_size: few; v_call: TRBV7-2; j_call: TRBJ1-2; cdr3_aa: CASSPSGLYGYTF; cdr3_nt: TGTGCCAGCAGCCCTAGTGGCCTCTATGGCTACACCTTC
d_call: -; clone_size: few; v_call: TRBV20-1; j_call: TRBJ2-2; cdr3_aa: CSARLGDSNTGELFF; cdr3_nt: TGCAGTGCTAGATTGGGCGATTCGAACACCGGGGAGCTGTTTTTT
d_call: -; clone_size: many; v_call: TRBV28; j_call: TRBJ2-7; cdr3_aa: CASSFGWTDSYEQYF; cdr3_nt: TGTGCCAGCAGTTTTGGGTGGACAGACTCCTACGAGCAGTACTTC
d_call: TRBD2; clone_size: few; v_call: TRBV20-1; j_call: TRBJ2-7; cdr3_aa: CSARASGTTYEQYF; cdr3_nt: TGCAGTGCTAGAGCTTCCGGGACTACTTACGAGCAGTACTTC
d_call: -; clone_size: -; v_call: TRBV13; j_call: TRBJ1-2; cdr3_aa: CASSSYQATVTF; cdr3_nt: TGTGCCAGCAGCTCCTATCAAGCGACAGTCACCTTC
d_call: -; clone_size: -; v_call: TRBV29-1; j_call: TRBJ2-3; cdr3_aa: CSVKTFADAQYF; cdr3_nt: TGCAGCGTCAAAACCTTCGCAGATGCGCAGTATTTT
d_call: TRBD1; clone_size: few; v_call: TRBV7-2; j_call: TRBJ2-4; cdr3_aa: CASSETGGAGKNIQYF; cdr3_nt: TGTGCCAGCAGCGAAACAGGGGGCGCTGGCAAAAACATTCAGTACTTC
d_call: -; clone_size: few; v_call: TRBV6-1; j_call: TRBJ1-1; cdr3_aa: CATQLEGPTEAFF; cdr3_nt: TGTGCCACTCAATTAGAGGGCCCCACTGAAGCTTTCTTT
d_call: -; clone_size: few; v_call: TRBV29-1; j_call: TRBJ2-5; cdr3_aa: CSVEVQGIETQYF; cdr3_nt: TGCAGCGTTGAGGTTCAGGGGATAGAGACCCAGTACTTC
d_call: -; clone_size: -; v_call: TRBV20-1; j_call: TRBJ1-2; cdr3_aa: CSANGGSIYGYTF; cdr3_nt: TGCAGTGCAAACGGTGGATCCATCTATGGCTACACCTTC
d_call: -; clone_size: -; v_call: TRBV5-1; j_call: TRBJ2-7; cdr3_aa: CASSLVASGIYEQYF; cdr3_nt: TGCGCCAGCAGCTTGGTAGCGAGCGGCATCTACGAGCAGTACTTC
d_call: -; clone_size: many; v_call: TRBV2; j_call: TRBJ2-7; cdr3_aa: CASSEVGLVQGGEQYF; cdr3_nt: TGTGCCAGCAGTGAAGTGGGGCTAGTCCAGGGTGGCGAGCAGTACTTC
d_call: -; clone_size: -; v_call: TRBV5-1; j_call: TRBJ2-5; cdr3_aa: CASSLVTGSLGAQYF; cdr3_nt: TGCGCCAGCAGCTTGGTAACGGGATCCTTGGGGGCCCAGTACTTC
d_call: -; clone_size: few; v_call: TRBV5-1; j_call: TRBJ1-2; cdr3_aa: CASSLSAGGRVDGYTF; cdr3_nt: TGCGCCAGCAGCTTGTCTGCAGGAGGGCGCGTCGATGGCTACACCTTC
d_call: -; clone_size: few; v_call: TRBV6-1; j_call: TRBJ1-6; cdr3_aa: CASRRDTGSSYNSPLHF; cdr3_nt: TGTGCCAGCAGGCGGGACACAGGAAGCTCCTATAATTCACCCCTCCACTTT
d_call: -; clone_size: -; v_call: TRBV20-1; j_call: TRBJ2-1; cdr3_aa: CSASLGSSYNEQFF; cdr3_nt: TGCAGTGCTAGTTTGGGGTCATCCTACAATGAGCAGTTCTTC
d_call: TRBD2; clone_size: few; v_call: TRBV2; j_call: TRBJ2-5; cdr3_aa: CASSALLAGGEETQYF; cdr3_nt: TGTGCCAGCAGTGCCCTACTAGCGGGAGGGGAAGAGACCCAGTACTTC
d_call: TRBD2; clone_size: few; v_call: TRBV11-3; j_call: TRBJ2-4; cdr3_aa: CASSSGTSGRRETQYF; cdr3_nt: TGTGCCAGCAGCTCCGGGACTAGCGGGAGGCGAGAGACTCAGTACTTC
d_call: -; clone_size: -; v_call: TRBV7-8; j_call: TRBJ1-6; cdr3_aa: CASSLKSAHNSPLHF; cdr3_nt: TGTGCCAGCAGCTTAAAGTCAGCCCATAATTCACCCCTCCACTTT
d_call: -; clone_size: -; v_call: TRBV27; j_call: TRBJ2-1; cdr3_aa: CASSLSLGWGSYNEQFF; cdr3_nt: TGTGCCAGCAGTTTATCCCTAGGGTGGGGCTCCTACAATGAGCAGTTCTTC
d_call: TRBD2; clone_size: -; v_call: TRBV20-1; j_call: TRBJ2-1; cdr3_aa: CSARDPGRGGPGEQFF; cdr3_nt: TGCAGTGCTAGAGATCCAGGGCGGGGGGGCCCCGGTGAGCAGTTCTTC
d_call: -; clone_size: once; v_call: TRBV20-1; j_call: TRBJ1-5; cdr3_aa: CSARMTENQPQHF; cdr3_nt: TGCAGTGCTAGGATGACAGAAAATCAGCCCCAGCATTTT
d_call: -; clone_size: -; v_call: TRBV20-1; j_call: TRBJ2-1; cdr3_aa: CSASASPTYNEQFF; cdr3_nt: TGCAGTGCTAGCGCTAGCCCGACCTACAATGAGCAGTTCTTC
d_call: -; clone_size: once; v_call: TRBV28; j_call: TRBJ2-7; cdr3_aa: CASSSGQGGVGGSSYEQYF; cdr3_nt: TGTGCCAGCAGTTCTGGCCAAGGGGGGGTGGGAGGCAGCTCCTACGAGCAGTACTTC
d_call: TRBD2; clone_size: many; v_call: TRBV5-1; j_call: TRBJ2-3; cdr3_aa: CASSLGTSGSSDTQYF; cdr3_nt: TGTGCCAGCAGCCTCGGGACTAGCGGGAGTTCAGATACGCAGTATTTT
d_call: -; clone_size: few; v_call: TRBV20-1; j_call: TRBJ2-1; cdr3_aa: CSSSTTSSYNEQFF; cdr3_nt: TGCAGTTCCAGTACTACCAGCTCCTACAATGAGCAGTTCTTC
d_call: -; clone_size: many; v_call: TRBV20-1; j_call: TRBJ2-5; cdr3_aa: CSARVEVPETQYF; cdr3_nt: TGCAGTGCTAGAGTCGAGGTTCCGGAGACCCAGTACTTC
d_call: TRBD1; clone_size: -; v_call: TRBV5-1; j_call: TRBJ2-5; cdr3_aa: CASSMTGEETQYF; cdr3_nt: TGCGCCAGCAGCATGACAGGGGAAGAGACCCAGTACTTC